One and the same sample provided the 10 T cell receptor beta chains below, sequenced in a study of T cells in Graves' hyperthyroidism and ophthalmopathy (dated by TCRdb to between 2017 and 2020). Libraries were made using multiplex PCR. The reads were generated on an Illumina HiSeq 2000. TCR beta CDR3 regions were amplified from RNA transcripts. For the first round of RT-PCR on the TCR CDR3, the HTBI primer set was used together with the Qiagen OneStep RT-PCR kit. TCRdb applied fastp at Q25 and MiXCR to the public reads, then kept only in-frame beta chains. Entries are consolidated by CDR3 protein sequence, retaining the most common genes and DNA. This sample comprises under 350,000 distinct CDR3 sequences, 15% to 20% of them detected only once. About 51% of the sample comes from the top ten. Sequenced: blood. The receptors derive from a woman aged 55-70 years with Graves' ophthalmopathy.

This clonotype has at least ten counts. V is TRBV5-1 and J is TRBJ1-1, with D tentatively TRBD1 (5 bases). Germline lookup yields CDR1 SGHRS and CDR2 YFSETQ. V was pared by 0 bases and J by 7 bases, with 7 bases between. This CDR3 is 12 amino acids long. The CDR3 DNA reads TGCGCCAGCAGCTTGGGACAGTATGAAGCTTTCTTT. It is translated as CASSLGQYEAFF.

The chain has TRBV19 and TRBJ2-3; 7 bases agree with TRBD2. Unmatched junction bases numbered 8, after V lost 2 bases and J lost 6 bases. This CDR3 region has 15 residues. Germline-derived CDR1 and CDR2 are LNHDA and SQIVND (reference sequence). For the CDR3, the DNA is TGTGCCAGTAGTATATACCGGGACTACAGGGATACGCAGTATTTT. Protein: CASSIYRDYRDTQYF. The full variable domain, completed using reference TRBV19 and TRBJ2-3, is DGGITQSPKYLFRKEGQNVTLSCEQNLNHDAMYWYRQDPGQGLRLIYYSQIVNDFQKGDIAEGYSVSREKKESFPLTVTSAQKNPTAFYLCASSIYRDYRDTQYFGPGTRLTVL.

This clonotype appeared many times. The V gene is TRBV12-3 or TRBV12-4, the J gene TRBJ2-2, with TRBD2 matching over 12 bases. CDR3 size: 15 residues. The junction had 3 bases not matched to a gene; V was cut back by 5 bases and J by 5 bases. The CDR3 region has the DNA TGTGCCAGCAGTACTAGCGGGAGGTCGACCGGGGAGCTGTTTTTT. It specifies CASSTSGRSTGELFF.

There are many counts of this clonotype. V is TRBV28 and J is TRBJ2-7; D gene unclear. Trimming removed 3 bases from V and 0 bases from J, with 15 bases in between. CDR3 length: 16 amino acids. Germline V gene sequence: CDR1 MDHEN, CDR2 SYDVKM. The DNA of the CDR3 is TGTGCCAGCAGTTTTTCGGTTTCTAGAGCCTCCTACGAGCAGTACTTC. It translates to CASSFSVSRASYEQYF.

Of note for this clonotype: A much larger clone lies a single base off, so this may be a read error. This chain links TRBV11-2 with TRBJ2-1, with D hard to call. Germline CDR1 reads SGHAT; CDR2 reads FQNNGV. Trimming left V 0 bases short and J 10 bases short, with 10 bases between. The CDR3 totals 13 residues. As DNA, the CDR3 is TGTGCCAGCAGCTTAGATCCCTATAGCGAGCAGTTCTTC. It translates to CASSLDPYSEQFF.

This clonotype showed up many times. The J gene is TRBJ2-7, the V gene TRBV6-2 or TRBV6-3, with a weak D call TRBD1 (6 bases). CDR1 is MNHEY and CDR2 is SVGEGT in the germline V gene. V lost 5 bases and J lost 0, with 14 bases in between. The CDR3 loop spans 15 amino acids. In DNA form, the CDR3 reads TGTGCCAGCAGTCCCCGAGGACAGTCCTCCTACGAGCAGTACTTC. Translating gives CASSPRGQSSYEQYF.

This clonotype occurred a few times. The chain couples TRBV6-1 to TRBJ2-5; D perhaps matches TRBD1 (6 bases). CDR3 length: 15 amino acids. In germline, CDR1 is MNHNS, CDR2 SASEGT. Trimming cost V 6 bases and J 2 bases, with 16 bases left between them. CDR3 sequence reads: CASSRTGTPQETQYF. The CDR3 nucleotides are TGTGCCAGCAGCCGAACCGGGACACCTCAAGAGACCCAGTACTTC.

The gene calls are TRBV6-5 and TRBJ1-5; 7 bases align to TRBD1. Trimming cost V 2 bases and J 4 bases; bases outside gene matches: 14. CDR1 is MNHEY, CDR2 SVGAGI, per germline. The CDR3 runs to 18 residues. The CDR3 bases are TGTGCCAGCAGTTACAACCGACTGACAGGGTATGGAAATCAGCCCCAGCATTTT. It yields the protein CASSYNRLTGYGNQPQHF.

This sequence joins TRBV9 and TRBJ1-2; 11 bases match TRBD1. From germline, CDR1 is SGDLS and CDR2 YYNGEE. The length of the CDR3 is 15 residues. The V gene end was trimmed by 0 bases and the J gene end by 4 bases; junction bases not matched to a gene: 2. CDR3 protein: CASSVDGTGGYGYTF. The CDR3 region has the DNA TGTGCCAGCAGCGTAGATGGGACAGGGGGCTATGGCTACACCTTC.

In this sample, this clonotype turned up many times. V usage is TRBV10-3 and J usage is TRBJ1-2; 7 nucleotides line up with TRBD1. Unmatched junction bases numbered 10, after V lost 8 bases and J lost 1 base. From germline, CDR1 is ENHRY and CDR2 SYGVKD. The CDR3 length is 15 residues. This CDR3 is CAIPKPGGYNYGYTF. The CDR3, as DNA: TGTGCCATCCCCAAGCCAGGGGGATATAACTATGGCTACACCTTC.